This is a list of T cell receptor beta chains from one sample in a study of blood T cells in healthy people across ages. In TCRdb, the 5' RACE reads were re-called with MiXCR into one record per CDR3 protein. The table lists roughly 1.7 million distinct CDR3 sequences, almost 35% of them singletons, with over 9% in the top ten. The material sequenced was blood. All receptors come from a woman in her thirties in good health. CDR3s include the opening cysteine and the closing phenylalanine or tryptophan. A D gene is named only where the DNA matches it firmly. Not every row has a clone size; where given, it reads once, few, many or a size class.

CDR3 DNA,CDR3 protein,D gene,V gene,clone size,J gene
TGTGCCAGCAGCTTGAGGGGACAGGGGGTGAATGAGCAGTTCTTC,CASSLRGQGVNEQFF,TRBD1,TRBV7-2,.,TRBJ2-1
TGTGCCAGCACCTTGGGGGGGGGAAGTTCACCCCTCCACTTT,CASTLGGGSSPLHF,.,TRBV27,few,TRBJ1-6
TGTGCCAGCAGGGAGGACGGGCCTGAGGGCTACACCTTC,CASREDGPEGYTF,.,TRBV6-1,few,TRBJ1-2
TGTGCCAGCAGCGGGACAGGGGTCGTTCAGCCCCAGCATTTT,CASSGTGVVQPQHF,TRBD1,TRBV12-3/TRBV12-4,.,TRBJ1-5
TGTGCCAGCAGCTTTTCTTCCCGGTCGGGGAATGAGCAGTTCTTC,CASSFSSRSGNEQFF,.,TRBV7-3,.,TRBJ2-1
TGCGCCAGCAGCCAATGGACAGGGGGAAATTCACCCCTCCACTTT,CASSQWTGGNSPLHF,TRBD1,TRBV4-1,.,TRBJ1-6
TGCGCCAGCAGCCCACTAGCGGGGTTCAATGAGCAGTTCTTC,CASSPLAGFNEQFF,TRBD2,TRBV4-1,.,TRBJ2-1
TGTGCCTGCAGTTTAGGGACAGGGGGCCCTTATAGCAATCAGCCCCAGCATTTT,CACSLGTGGPYSNQPQHF,TRBD1,TRBV27,few,TRBJ1-5
TGTGCCAGCAGTTCTCCTTGGGGGAAGGAAGGAGACTCTGGGGCCAACGTCCTGACTTTC,CASSSPWGKEGDSGANVLTF,.,TRBV25-1,.,TRBJ2-6
TGTGCCAGCAGCCTGCCAGGACTAGATGGCTACACCTTC,CASSLPGLDGYTF,.,TRBV3-1,few,TRBJ1-2
TGTGCCAGCAGTTTAATGTGGCAGAATGCTTTCTTT,CASSLMWQNAFF,.,TRBV12-3/TRBV12-4,.,TRBJ1-1
TGTGCCAGCAGCGTGGCTAGCGGCTCCTACAAGCAGTACTTC,CASSVASGSYKQYF,TRBD2,TRBV9,.,TRBJ2-7
TGTGCCAGCATCCGTAGCGGGGGTATCTACGAGCAGTACTTC,CASIRSGGIYEQYF,TRBD2,TRBV6-2/TRBV6-3,few,TRBJ2-7
TGTGCCATCAGAGATGGAATCTCTGGGGCCAACGTCCTGACTTTC,CAIRDGISGANVLTF,.,TRBV10-3,few,TRBJ2-6
TGTGCCAGCAGTTCTCGGACAGCCCCATACGAGCAGTACTTC,CASSSRTAPYEQYF,.,TRBV27,many,TRBJ2-7